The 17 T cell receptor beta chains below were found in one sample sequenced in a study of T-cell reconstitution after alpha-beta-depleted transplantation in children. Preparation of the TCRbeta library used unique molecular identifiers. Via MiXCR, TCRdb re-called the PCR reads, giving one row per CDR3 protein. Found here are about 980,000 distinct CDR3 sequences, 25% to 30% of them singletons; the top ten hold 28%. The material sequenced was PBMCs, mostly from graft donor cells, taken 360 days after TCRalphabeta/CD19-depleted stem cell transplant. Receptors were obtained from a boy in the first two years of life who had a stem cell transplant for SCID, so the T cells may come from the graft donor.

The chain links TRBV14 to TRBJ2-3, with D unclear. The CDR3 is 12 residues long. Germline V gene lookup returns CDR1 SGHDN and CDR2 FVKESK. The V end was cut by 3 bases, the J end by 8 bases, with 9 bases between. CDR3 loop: CASSQSKGTQYF. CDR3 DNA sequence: TGTGCCAGCAGCCAGAGTAAGGGTACGCAGTATTTT.

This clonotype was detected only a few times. The CDR3 nucleotides are TGTGCCAGCAGTTTATCCTGGGGGGGGGCGATCGGGGAGCTGTTTTTT. Translating it yields CASSLSWGGAIGELFF. The chain employs TRBV27 and TRBJ2-2, with a tentative D call TRBD2 (7 bases). V was shortened by 0 bases and J by 7 bases, with 15 bases between the two germline ends. The V gene's germline CDR1 is MNHEY and CDR2 SMNVEV (reference sequence). The CDR3 runs to 16 residues.

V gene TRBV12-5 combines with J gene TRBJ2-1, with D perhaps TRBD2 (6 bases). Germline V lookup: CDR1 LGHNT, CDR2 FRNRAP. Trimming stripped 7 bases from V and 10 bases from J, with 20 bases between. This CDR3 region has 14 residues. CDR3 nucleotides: TGTGCTAGTGCCTACACGGACACGGGGGACGAGCAGTTCTTC. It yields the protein CASAYTDTGDEQFF.

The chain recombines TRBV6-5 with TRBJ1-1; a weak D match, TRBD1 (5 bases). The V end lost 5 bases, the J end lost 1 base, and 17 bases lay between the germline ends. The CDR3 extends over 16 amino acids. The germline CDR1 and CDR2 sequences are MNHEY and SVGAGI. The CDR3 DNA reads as TGTGCCAGCAGTCGGGACCTTTGGGGAACGAACACTGAAGCTTTCTTT. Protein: CASSRDLWGTNTEAFF.

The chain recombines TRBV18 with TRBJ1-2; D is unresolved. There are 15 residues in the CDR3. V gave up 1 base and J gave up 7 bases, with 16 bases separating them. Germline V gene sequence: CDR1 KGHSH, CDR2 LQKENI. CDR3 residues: CASSPQGGRFGGYTF. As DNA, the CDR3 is TGTGCCAGCTCACCACAAGGCGGCAGGTTTGGTGGCTACACCTTC.

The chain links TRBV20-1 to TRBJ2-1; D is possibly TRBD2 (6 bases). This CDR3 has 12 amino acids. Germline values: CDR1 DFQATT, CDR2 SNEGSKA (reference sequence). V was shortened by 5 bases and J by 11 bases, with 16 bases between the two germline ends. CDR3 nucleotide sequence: TGCAGTGCTGCCCACACGGGACTCCAGCAGTTCTTC. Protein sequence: CSAAHTGLQQFF.

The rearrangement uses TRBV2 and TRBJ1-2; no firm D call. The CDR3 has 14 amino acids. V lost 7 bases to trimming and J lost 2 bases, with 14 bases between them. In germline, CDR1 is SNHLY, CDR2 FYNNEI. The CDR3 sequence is CASTRTTANYGYTF. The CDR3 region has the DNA TGTGCCAGCACCCGAACTACAGCGAACTATGGCTACACCTTC.

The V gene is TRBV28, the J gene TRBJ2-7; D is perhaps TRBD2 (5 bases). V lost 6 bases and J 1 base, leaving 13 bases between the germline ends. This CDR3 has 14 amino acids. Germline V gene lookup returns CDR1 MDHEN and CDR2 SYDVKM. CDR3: CASRRTGLSYEQYF. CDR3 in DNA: TGTGCCAGCAGACGGACCGGACTTTCCTACGAGCAGTACTTC.

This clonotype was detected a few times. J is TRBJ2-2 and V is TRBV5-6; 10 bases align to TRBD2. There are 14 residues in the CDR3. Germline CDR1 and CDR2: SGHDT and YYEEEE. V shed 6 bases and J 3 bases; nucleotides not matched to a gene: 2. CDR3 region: CASKLAGYTGELFF. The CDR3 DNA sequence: TGTGCCAGCAAACTAGCGGGGTACACCGGGGAGCTGTTTTTT.

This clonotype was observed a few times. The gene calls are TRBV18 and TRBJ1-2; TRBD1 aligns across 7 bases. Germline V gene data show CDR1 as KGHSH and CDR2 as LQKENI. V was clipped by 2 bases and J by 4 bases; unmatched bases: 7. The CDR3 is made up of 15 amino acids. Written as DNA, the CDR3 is TGTGCCAGCTCACCAATTGGGACAGATACCTATGGCTACACCTTC. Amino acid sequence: CASSPIGTDTYGYTF.

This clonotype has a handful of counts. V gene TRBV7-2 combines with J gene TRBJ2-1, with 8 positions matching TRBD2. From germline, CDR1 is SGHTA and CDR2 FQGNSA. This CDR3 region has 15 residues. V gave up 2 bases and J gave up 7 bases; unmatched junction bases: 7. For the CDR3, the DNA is TGTGCCAGCAGCTTACTCGGGGGGGCCCAAAATGAGCAGTTCTTC. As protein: CASSLLGGAQNEQFF.

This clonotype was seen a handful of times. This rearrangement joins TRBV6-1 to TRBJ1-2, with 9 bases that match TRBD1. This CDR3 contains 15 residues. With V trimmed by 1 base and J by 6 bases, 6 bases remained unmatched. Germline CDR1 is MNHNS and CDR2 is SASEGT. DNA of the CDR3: TGTGCCAGCAGTGAAGGGACAGGGGTAGGGGATGGCTACACCTTC. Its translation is CASSEGTGVGDGYTF.

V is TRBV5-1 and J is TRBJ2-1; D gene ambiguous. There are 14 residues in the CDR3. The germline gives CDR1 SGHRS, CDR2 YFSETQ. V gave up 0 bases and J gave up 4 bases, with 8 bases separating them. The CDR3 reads CASSLGVEYNEQFF. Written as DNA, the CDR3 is TGCGCCAGCAGCTTGGGGGTGGAGTACAATGAGCAGTTCTTC.

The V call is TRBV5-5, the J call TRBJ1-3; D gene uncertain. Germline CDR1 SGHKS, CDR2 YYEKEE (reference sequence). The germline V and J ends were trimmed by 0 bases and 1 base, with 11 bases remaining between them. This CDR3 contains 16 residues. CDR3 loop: CASSLVMGTSGNTIYF. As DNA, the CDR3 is TGTGCCAGCAGCTTGGTCATGGGTACTTCTGGAAACACCATATATTTT. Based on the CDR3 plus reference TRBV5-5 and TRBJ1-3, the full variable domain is DAGVTQSPTHLIKTRGQQVTLRCSPISGHKSVSWYQQVLGQGPQFIFQYYEKEERGRGNFPDRFSARQFPNYSSELNVNALLLGDSALYLCASSLVMGTSGNTIYFGEGSWLTVV.

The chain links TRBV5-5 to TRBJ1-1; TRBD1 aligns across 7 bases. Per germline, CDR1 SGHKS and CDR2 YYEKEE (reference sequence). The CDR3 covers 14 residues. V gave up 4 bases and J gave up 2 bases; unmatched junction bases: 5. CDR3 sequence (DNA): TGTGCCAGCAGCAGGGGGCCCCTAAACACTGAAGCTTTCTTT. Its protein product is CASSRGPLNTEAFF. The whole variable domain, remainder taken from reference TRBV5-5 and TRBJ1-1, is DAGVTQSPTHLIKTRGQQVTLRCSPISGHKSVSWYQQVLGQGPQFIFQYYEKEERGRGNFPDRFSARQFPNYSSELNVNALLLGDSALYLCASSRGPLNTEAFFGQGTRLTVV.

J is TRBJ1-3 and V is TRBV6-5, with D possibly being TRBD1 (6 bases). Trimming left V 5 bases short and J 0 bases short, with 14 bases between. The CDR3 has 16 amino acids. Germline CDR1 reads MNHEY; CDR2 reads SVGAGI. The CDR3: CASSRNRAFSGNTIYF. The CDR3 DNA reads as TGTGCCAGCAGTCGTAACAGGGCCTTCTCTGGAAACACCATATATTTT.

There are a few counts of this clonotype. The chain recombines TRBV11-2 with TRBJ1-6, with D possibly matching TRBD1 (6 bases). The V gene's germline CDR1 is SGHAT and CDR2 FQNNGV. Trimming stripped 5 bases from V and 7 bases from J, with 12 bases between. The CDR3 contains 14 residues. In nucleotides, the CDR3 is TGTGCCAGCAGCCTACGGGGGCCGAATTCACCCCTCCACTTT. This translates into CASSLRGPNSPLHF. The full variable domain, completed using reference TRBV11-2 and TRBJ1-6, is EAGVAQSPRYKIIEKRQSVAFWCNPISGHATLYWYQQILGQGPKLLIQFQNNGVVDDSQLPKDRFSAERLKGVDSTLKIQPAKLEDSAVYLCASSLRGPNSPLHFGNGTRLTVT.